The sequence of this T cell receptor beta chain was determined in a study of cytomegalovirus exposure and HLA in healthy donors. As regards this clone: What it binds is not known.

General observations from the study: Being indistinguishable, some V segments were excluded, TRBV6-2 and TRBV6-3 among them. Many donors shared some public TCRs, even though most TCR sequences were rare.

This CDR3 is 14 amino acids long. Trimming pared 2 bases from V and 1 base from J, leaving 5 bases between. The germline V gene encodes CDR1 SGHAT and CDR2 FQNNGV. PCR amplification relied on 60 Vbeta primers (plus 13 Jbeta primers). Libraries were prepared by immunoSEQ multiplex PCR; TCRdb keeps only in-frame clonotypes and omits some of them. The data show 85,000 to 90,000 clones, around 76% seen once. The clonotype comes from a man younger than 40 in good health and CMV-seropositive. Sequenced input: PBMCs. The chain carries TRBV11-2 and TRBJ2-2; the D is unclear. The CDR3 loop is CASSLNRNTGELFF. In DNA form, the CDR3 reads TGTGCCAGCAGCTTAAACAGGAACACCGGGGAGCTGTTTTTT.